This is a list of T cell receptor beta chains from one sample in a study of T cells in Graves' hyperthyroidism and ophthalmopathy. TCRdb redid the calling of the multiplex PCR reads with MiXCR, one entry per CDR3 protein. The sample shows 700,000 to 950,000 distinct CDR3 sequences, roughly 32% of them seen only once. Material: blood. The receptors stem from a woman aged 40 to 49 with Graves' hyperthyroidism. Each CDR3 is given with its conserved first and last residue. D genes are given only for firm matches. The size entry is marked missing in some rows and otherwise reads once, few, many or a size class.

many TRBJ1-5 TRBV2 . TGTGCCAGCAGTGGGGAAGTCAGCAATCAGCCCCAGCATTTT CASSGEVSNQPQHF
many TRBJ1-3 TRBV9 . TGTGCCAGCAGCGTAGATACAGGAACAGGCGACACCATATATTTT CASSVDTGTGDTIYF
. TRBJ2-5 TRBV5-6 . TGTGCCAGCAGCTCCTCCGGGACGAGGGAGACCCAGTACTTC CASSSSGTRETQYF
many TRBJ1-6 TRBV19 . TGTGCCAGTAGTATAGGTGGTAATTCACCCCTCCACTTT CASSIGGNSPLHF
. TRBJ1-4 TRBV11-2 . TGTGCCAGCAGCGTGCATCGGCTGCCAAGAAATGAAAAACTGTTTTTT CASSVHRLPRNEKLFF
few TRBJ1-2 TRBV7-3 . TGCGCCAGCAGCCAAGATTCGGACTGGGGTGGCTACACCTTC CASSQDSDWGGYTF
. TRBJ2-5 TRBV18 . TGTGCCAGCTCACCTGCTTTCCGCGAGACCCAGTACTTC CASSPAFRETQYF
. TRBJ2-7 TRBV5-1 TRBD1 TGCGCCAGCAGCCCAGGGGGGGACAGGGAGGTCCCCGAGCAGTACTTC CASSPGGDREVPEQYF
. TRBJ2-7 TRBV7-9 . TGCGCCAGCAGCCAACTTGGGAGCAGGGCCTACGAGCAGTACTTC CASSQLGSRAYEQYF
. TRBJ1-2 TRBV13 . TGTGCCAGCAGCCCAAGGGGCTACACCTTC CASSPRGYTF
. TRBJ1-4 TRBV6-5 TRBD1 TGTGCCAGCAGACAGACAGGGGGGCATGAAAAACTGTTTTTT CASRQTGGHEKLFF
. TRBJ2-5 TRBV6-5 . TGTGCCAGCAGAACCTCACCCGCTCGGGAGACCCAGTACTTC CASRTSPARETQYF
. TRBJ1-1 TRBV4-1 . TGCGCCAGCATCCAGGGCCTGGGTGGCACTGAAGCTTTCTTT CASIQGLGGTEAFF
. TRBJ2-1 TRBV5-1 . TGCGCCAGCAGCGATCGGAGAGACAATGAGCAGTTCTTC CASSDRRDNEQFF
. TRBJ2-5 TRBV6-1 . TGTGCCAGCAGTCCCTTCCGGGGGGGGACAGGTCAAGAGACCCAGTACTTC CASSPFRGGTGQETQYF
. TRBJ2-5 TRBV5-4 . TGTGCCTATAAAGACGTGGAGGTGCAAGAGACCCAGTACTTC CAYKDVEVQETQYF
many TRBJ2-5 TRBV7-9 . TGTGCCAGCAGCTCCATTCGCCGGGGTGGTGGGGCCCAGTACTTC CASSSIRRGGGAQYF
many TRBJ1-5 TRBV15 TRBD1 TGTGCCACCAGCAGAGTACAGGGGGGACAGCCCCAGCATTTT CATSRVQGGQPQHF
. TRBJ1-1 TRBV7-3 . TGTGCCAGCAGCTTAAGAGGGGACCCCCCAGGGACTGAAGCTTTCTTC CASSLRGDPPGTEAFF
. TRBJ2-5 TRBV5-1 TRBD2 TGCGCCAGCAGCTCTCTTGCGGGAGGGTACCAAGAGACCCAGTACTTC CASSSLAGGYQETQYF
many TRBJ1-4 TRBV5-5 . TGTGCCAGCAGCTTGGTGGATAATGAAAAACTGTTTTTT CASSLVDNEKLFF
. TRBJ1-1 TRBV10-3 . TGTGCCATCAGTGAGACCCCCAGGGTCGGGGTGTTGAACACTGAAGCTTTCTTT CAISETPRVGVLNTEAFF
. TRBJ1-1 TRBV19 . TGTGCCAGTAGTATCGGGGGGAACGACTACACTGAAGCTTTCTTT CASSIGGNDYTEAFF
. TRBJ1-5 TRBV6-5 TRBD1 TGTGCCAGCAGTTCCTCGGACAGGGTTGGGGGCAATCAGCCCCAGCATTTT CASSSSDRVGGNQPQHF
few TRBJ2-7 TRBV7-9 TRBD1 TGTGCCAGCAGCATGACAGGGGGCGAGCAGTACTTC CASSMTGGEQYF
. TRBJ2-2 TRBV7-8 . TGTGCCAGCAGTTTGGGGGGGACAGCGGCGAACACCGGGGAGCTGTTTTTT CASSLGGTAANTGELFF
. TRBJ2-7 TRBV29-1 . TGCAGCGTTCGAACTAGATACAATGAGCAGTACTTC CSVRTRYNEQYF
many TRBJ1-2 TRBV11-2 . TGTGCCACTACAAATAACTATGGCTACACCTTC CATTNNYGYTF
many TRBJ2-7 TRBV6-2/TRBV6-3 . TGTGCCAGCAGTTATCCTGCGGCCTACGAGCAGTACTTC CASSYPAAYEQYF
few TRBJ2-7 TRBV9 . TGTGCCAGCAGCGTCGCCGGGACTGACTCCTACGAGCAGTACTTC CASSVAGTDSYEQYF
many TRBJ1-1 TRBV12-3/TRBV12-4 . TGTGCCAGCAGTCCGGGTGAAGCTTTCTTT CASSPGEAFF
. TRBJ1-1 TRBV6-5 TRBD1 TGTGCCAGCAGTCGTCCCGGGACAGGTACGGACACTGAAGCTTTCTTT CASSRPGTGTDTEAFF
. TRBJ1-6 TRBV10-3 TRBD1 TGTGCCATCAGTGACAGGGGGAGGAATTCACCCCTCCACTTT CAISDRGRNSPLHF